The 11 T cell receptor beta chains below all came from one sample that was sequenced in a study of cytomegalovirus exposure and HLA in healthy donors. The PCR ran on 60 Vbeta and 13 Jbeta primers. Produced via immunoSEQ multiplex PCR; TCRdb's table is partial and in-frame only. Of under 95,000 clones detected, 60% to 80% appear once; the ten largest clones hold roughly 2%. Material for sequencing was PBMCs. These receptors originate from a boy between 5 and 17 years old in good health and CMV-seronegative.

This clone was seen more than once but under ten times. J is TRBJ2-3 and V is TRBV4-1; 11 bases map to TRBD2. The J segment lost 2 bases and the V segment lost 1 base, leaving 11 bases of the junction unmatched. The CDR3 contains 19 residues. Germline CDR1 reads MGHRA; CDR2 reads YSYEKL. The chain's CDR3 is CASSQVTTSGGIITDTQYF. CDR3 DNA sequence: TGCGCCAGCAGCCAAGTTACAACTAGCGGGGGAATAATCACAGATACGCAGTATTTT.

In this sample, this clone turned up once. The chain is built from TRBV9 and TRBJ2-2; D not certain. CDR1 and CDR2 from the germline V gene are SGDLS and YYNGEE. The CDR3 runs 13 residues. With 3 bases removed from V and 0 bases from J, the gap between germline ends came to 3 bases. As DNA, the CDR3 is TGTGCCAGCAGCGCAACGAACACCGGGGAGCTGTTTTTT. Its translation: CASSATNTGELFF.

V is TRBV7-2 and J is TRBJ2-7, with 8 bases fitting TRBD2. Germline values: CDR1 SGHTA, CDR2 FQGNSA. The CDR3 extends over 14 amino acids. V lost 5 bases and J lost 1; bases outside the gene matches: 4. The CDR3 reads CASSPLAASYEQYF. DNA of the CDR3: TGTGCCAGCAGCCCACTAGCGGCGTCCTACGAGCAGTACTTC.

The genes are TRBV10-2 and TRBJ1-3; D is unresolved. CDR1 and CDR2 from the germline V gene are WSHSY and SAAADI. Trimming cost V 3 bases and J 3 bases, with 3 bases left between them. CDR3 length: 12 amino acids. CDR3 region: CASSELGNTIYF. CDR3 DNA sequence: TGCGCCAGCAGTGAACTTGGAAACACCATATATTTT.

V usage is TRBV29-1 and J usage is TRBJ1-2; tentative D call: TRBD1 (5 bases). From germline, CDR1 is SQVTM and CDR2 ANQGSEA. Trimming left V 7 bases short and J 1 base short, with 13 bases between. The CDR3 length is 13 residues. CDR3 amino acids: CSALDMDNYGYTF. DNA of the CDR3: TGCAGCGCCTTGGACATGGATAACTATGGCTACACCTTC.

This clone turned up a few times. The chain employs TRBV7-3 and TRBJ1-5; 8 bases line up with TRBD1. The V gene's germline CDR1 is SGHTA and CDR2 FQGTGA. This CDR3 contains 17 residues. V lost 5 bases, J lost 3 bases, and 12 bases stayed unmatched. The CDR3 protein is CASSLPGAGGINQPQHF. The CDR3 nucleotides are TGTGCCAGCAGCCTCCCGGGGGCAGGGGGCATCAATCAGCCCCAGCATTTT.

The chain combines TRBV2 with TRBJ1-2, with D perhaps TRBD1 (6 bases). Trimming left V 7 bases short and J 1 base short, with 19 bases between. The CDR3 length is 16 residues. Germline V gene data show CDR1 as SNHLY and CDR2 as FYNNEI. The CDR3 is CASTLALGQDNYGYTF. The DNA for the CDR3 is TGTGCCAGCACTCTCGCCTTGGGACAAGATAACTATGGCTACACCTTC.

Only a few counts were recorded for this clone. J is TRBJ2-1 and V is TRBV5-6, with D possibly matching TRBD2 (7 bases). V lost 0 bases and J lost 2, with 9 bases in between. Germline V lookup: CDR1 SGHDT, CDR2 YYEEEE. There are 15 residues in the CDR3. The CDR3: CASSLVGGPYNEQFF. CDR3 nucleotides: TGTGCCAGCAGCTTGGTGGGGGGGCCCTACAATGAGCAGTTCTTC.

This clone was observed once. The V and J genes are TRBV28 and TRBJ2-7; 8 bases map to TRBD2. CDR3 length equals 15 residues. With 4 bases clipped from V and 0 bases from J, the junction kept 5 bases outside the gene matches. Germline CDR1 reads MDHEN; CDR2 reads SYDVKM. CDR3 in amino acids: CASSSRLASSYEQYF. The DNA for the CDR3 is TGTGCCAGCAGTTCGAGACTAGCGTCCTCCTACGAGCAGTACTTC. Together with reference TRBV28 and TRBJ2-7, the CDR3 gives the full variable domain: DVKVTQSSRYLVKRTGEKVFLECVQDMDHENMFWYRQDPGLGLRLIYFSYDVKMKEKGDIPEGYSVSREKKERFSLILESASTNQTSMYLCASSSRLASSYEQYFGPGTRLTVT.

In its sample, this clone was seen a few times. The rearrangement joins TRBV28 to TRBJ1-2; perhaps TRBD1 as D (6 bases). The CDR3 length is 11 residues. Trimming took 4 bases from V and 8 from J, leaving 8 bases between them. Germline lookup yields CDR1 MDHEN and CDR2 SYDVKM. The CDR3 sequence: CASSWGPGYTF. The CDR3 DNA follows: TGTGCCAGCAGTTGGGGGCCGGGCTACACCTTC.

This chain joins TRBV7-2 and TRBJ2-5; TRBD1 might be the D (6 bases). Trimming removed 6 bases from V and 2 bases from J, with 13 bases in between. Looked up from germline, CDR1 is SGHTA and CDR2 is FQGNSA. CDR3 length: 14 residues. The DNA of the CDR3 is TGTGCCAGCAGAAGACAGGCGCTACAAGAGACCCAGTACTTC. Translating gives CASRRQALQETQYF. Looking up the rest from reference TRBV7-2 and TRBJ2-5 gives the full variable domain: GAGVSQSPSNKVTEKGKDVELRCDPISGHTALYWYRQSLGQGLEFLIYFQGNSAPDKSGLPSDRFSAERTGGSVSTLTIQRTQQEDSAVYLCASRRQALQETQYFGPGTRLLVL.